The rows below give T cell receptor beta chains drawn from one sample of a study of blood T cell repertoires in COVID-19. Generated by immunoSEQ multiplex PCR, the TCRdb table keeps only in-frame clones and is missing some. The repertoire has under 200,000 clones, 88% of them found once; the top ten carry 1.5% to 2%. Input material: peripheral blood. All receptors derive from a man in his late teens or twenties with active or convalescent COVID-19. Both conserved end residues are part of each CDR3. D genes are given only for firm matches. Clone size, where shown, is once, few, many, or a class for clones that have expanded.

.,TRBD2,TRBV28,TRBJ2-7,TGTGCCAGCAGTTTACTAGCGGGGGAATACGAGCAGTACTTC,CASSLLAGEYEQYF
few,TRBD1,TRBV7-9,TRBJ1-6,TGTGCCAGCAGCTCACGACAGGGGAGCAATTCACCCCTCCACTTT,CASSSRQGSNSPLHF
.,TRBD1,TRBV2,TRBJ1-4,TGTGCCAGCAGCCGACAGGGGGCTGAAAAACTGTTTTTT,CASSRQGAEKLFF
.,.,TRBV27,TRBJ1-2,TGTGCCAGCAGCCCCAGTGGGACACACTACTACACCTTC,CASSPSGTHYYTF
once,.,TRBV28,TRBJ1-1,TGTGCCAGCAGTTTTATAACAGGGTGGGACACTGAAGCTTTCTTT,CASSFITGWDTEAFF
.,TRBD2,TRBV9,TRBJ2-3,TGTGCCAGCAGCGTCACCGGGAGGGATACGCAGTATTTT,CASSVTGRDTQYF
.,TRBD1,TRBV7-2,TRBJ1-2,TGTGCCAGCAGCTTAGAAACAGGGGGCCGGCCAAATTCATTCTATGGCTACACCTTC,CASSLETGGRPNSFYGYTF
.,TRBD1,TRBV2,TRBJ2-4,TGTGCCAGCAATCGACCGGGACAGGGGGAGTACATTCAGTACTTC,CASNRPGQGEYIQYF
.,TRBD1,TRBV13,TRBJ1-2,TGTGCCAGCAGCTTACAGGGGGCGGGCTACACCTTC,CASSLQGAGYTF
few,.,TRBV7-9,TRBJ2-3,TGTGCCAGCAGCACAGGGAGAACAGATACGCAGTATTTT,CASSTGRTDTQYF
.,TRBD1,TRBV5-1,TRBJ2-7,TGCGCCAGCAGCTTGACACAGGGGAGCTCCTACGAGCAGTACTTC,CASSLTQGSSYEQYF
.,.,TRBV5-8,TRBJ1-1,TGTGCCAGCAGCTTGGTTACAGGGATCACTGAAGCTTTCTTT,CASSLVTGITEAFF
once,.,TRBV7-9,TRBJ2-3,TGTGCCAGCAGCTCGTTAACAGGTGGCACAGATACGCAGTATTTT,CASSSLTGGTDTQYF
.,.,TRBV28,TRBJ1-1,TGTGCCAGCGTGGGGCGGGGGGCCCAAGGAGCTTTCTTT,CASVGRGAQGAFF
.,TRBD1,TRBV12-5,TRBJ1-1,TGTGCTAGTGGTTTTGGACAGGCCCAGACTGAAGCTTTCTTT,CASGFGQAQTEAFF
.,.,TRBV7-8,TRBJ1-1,TGTGCCAGCAGCTTAGTTTACAGCACTGAAGCTTTCTTT,CASSLVYSTEAFF
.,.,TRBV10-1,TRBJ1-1,TGCGCCAGCAGTATCCCGAGGGCCGACCTTGAAGCTTTCTTT,CASSIPRADLEAFF
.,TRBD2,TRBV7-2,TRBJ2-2,TGTGCCAGCAGCTTAGCGCTAGCGGGAGGCACCGGGGAGCTGTTTTTT,CASSLALAGGTGELFF
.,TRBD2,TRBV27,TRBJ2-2,TGTGCCAGTACGGGGGGGGGCGGCACCGGGGAGCTGTTTTTT,CASTGGGGTGELFF
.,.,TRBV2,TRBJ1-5,TGTGCCAGCAGTTTTGAAGGGGGGGGCCGACAGCCCCAGCATTTT,CASSFEGGGRQPQHF
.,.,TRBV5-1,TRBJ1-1,TGCGCCAGCAGCTTGGGTGGTTCAGCGGAAGCTTTCTTT,CASSLGGSAEAFF
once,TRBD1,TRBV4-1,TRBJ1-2,TGCGCCAGCAGCCGTACAGGGGTTCCGACTTCTGGCTACACCTTC,CASSRTGVPTSGYTF
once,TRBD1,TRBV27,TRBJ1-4,TGTGCCAGCAGTTTACAGGGACAGGGTTGGGAAAAACTGTTTTTT,CASSLQGQGWEKLFF
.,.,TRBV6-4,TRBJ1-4,TGTGCCAGCAGAGCCACGGGGTCATCCCAAGAAAAACTGTTTTTT,CASRATGSSQEKLFF
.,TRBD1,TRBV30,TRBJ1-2,TGTGCCTGGAGTGATTCTCCCCGGGACAGGGGCTACACCTTC,CAWSDSPRDRGYTF
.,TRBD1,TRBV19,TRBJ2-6,TGTGCCAGTTCTCACCTACAGGGGTCTGGGGCCAACGTCCTGACTTTC,CASSHLQGSGANVLTF